This is a list of T cell receptor beta chains from one sample in a study of cytomegalovirus exposure and HLA in healthy donors. Measured with immunoSEQ multiplex PCR; TCRdb has only the in-frame clones, and not every one. The table records 150,000 or so clones, more than 8% of them present only once. The sample comprised PBMCs. Every receptor here comes from a man aged 45-65 years in good health and CMV-seronegative. Both conserved end residues are part of each CDR3. The D gene is left open where the match is weak. The listing skips clone size in some rows; elsewhere it reads once, few, many or a size class.

>TRBV5-6|TRBJ2-1|-|TRBD2
CASSLVGSGSSYNEQFF
TGTGCCAGCAGCTTGGTTGGTAGCGGGAGCTCCTACAATGAGCAGTTCTTC
>TRBV29-1|TRBJ2-5|few|TRBD2
CSVPGRASGKQETQYF
TGCAGCGTCCCCGGTCGGGCTAGCGGGAAGCAAGAGACCCAGTACTTC
>TRBV7-9|TRBJ2-3|-|TRBD1
CASSDLGQGEKDPQYF
TGTGCCAGCAGCGACCTAGGACAGGGAGAAAAAGATCCGCAGTATTTT
>TRBV7-6|TRBJ2-7|-|TRBD1
CASSPRTGGVYEQYF
TGTGCCAGCAGCCCTCGGACAGGGGGCGTCTACGAGCAGTACTTC
>TRBV6-5|TRBJ1-1|few|-
CASSYTATVEAFF
TGTGCCAGCAGTTACACTGCAACAGTTGAAGCTTTCTTT
>TRBV18|TRBJ1-2|-|TRBD1
CASSSLPWDRAGYTF
TGTGCCAGCTCATCACTTCCCTGGGACAGGGCTGGCTACACCTTC
>TRBV20-1|TRBJ2-1|-|-
CSARGLAQFF
TGCAGTGCCAGGGGCTTGGCGCAGTTCTTC
>TRBV29-1|TRBJ1-5|-|-
CSVKGGYSNQPQHF
TGCAGCGTTAAGGGGGGGTATAGCAATCAGCCCCAGCATTTT
>TRBV19|TRBJ2-7|-|TRBD2
CASSPLGRTSGLYEQYF
TGTGCCAGTAGTCCCCTCGGGAGGACTAGCGGCCTCTACGAGCAGTACTTC
>TRBV28|TRBJ1-5|-|-
CASSFAGIQPQHF
TGTGCCAGCAGTTTTGCCGGTATTCAGCCCCAGCATTTT